Sequencing of this TCR beta chain was carried out in a study of blood T cell repertoires in COVID-19 (dated by TCRdb to the early 2020s). Regarding the complete study: The collaborator samples originated in the United States, Italy and Spain and spanned the acute and convalescent phases of COVID-19. The repertoires were released in a freely available public database intended as a resource for research on the immune response to SARS-CoV-2. Subjects who had been exposed to COVID-19, were actively infected with it, or had recovered from it provided the deeply sampled blood TCRbeta repertoires that made up the dataset. The prospective study material was composed of cDNA or gDNA derived from T cells, B-cell-depleted T cells, or PBMCs. Nearly every sample came with metadata listing a de-identified subject ID, COVID-19 status, age in years and sex. The samples were drawn from two sources: the first 160 participants of the ongoing ImmuneRACE study, and over 1,000 subjects contributed by 6 global collaborators. Where available, HLA class I and class II types were obtained from metadata supplied by the sample provider rather than from assay-based typing. General conclusions and limits of the study: How much clinical and demographic metadata was included differed by source and by participant, and the metadata was provided uncurated.

From cysteine to phenylalanine, the CDR3 is 16 amino acids long. The entry retains the CDR3 DNA only, 48 bases that are in frame from base 1. V is reduced by 4 bases and J by 7 bases, leaving a spacing of 23 bases between them. The CDR1 and CDR2 encoded by the germline V gene are SGHDN and FVKESK. Each collaborating institution followed its own protocols to collect whole blood in K2EDTA tubes. For TCRbeta analysis, collaborator samples were shipped as frozen whole blood, as isolated PBMCs, or as DNA extracted from either sample type. Comments on this clone: The clone's antigen remains unknown. Base qualities are not recorded, but no much larger clone differs from it by a single base.

TCRbeta CDR3 regions were amplified from genomic DNA using the immunoSEQ Assay, a bias-controlled multiplex PCR. Per the original workflow: The number of nucleated cells in each sample was estimated from the amplification of reference gene primers within the assay. To quantify the absolute abundance of each unique TCRbeta CDR3 rearrangement, sequence reads were collapsed and filtered. Productive Simpson clonality was computed per sample as the square root of Simpson's diversity index over productive rearrangements. Not all clones reach the TCRdb copy of this immuneACCESS table, which keeps in-frame sequences only. Checked studies attribute under half of the gap to unresolved V genes and leave the rest unexplained. The V and J calls and clone size are taken from that table; D and trimming were inferred from the DNA. A total of some 50,000 clones appear in this sample, around 90% of them only once. Together, the top ten hold approximately 6% of the sample.

The sequence derives from a man in his 70s with active COVID-19. The chain couples TRBV14 to TRBJ2-7; TRBD2 is a weak D gene call, 6 bases matching. Sequences were obtained from peripheral blood. CDR3 loop: CASSPKPGTSSSEQYF. The DNA sequence is as follows: TGTGCCAGCAGCCCAAAACCCGGGACTTCCTCTAGTGAGCAGTACTTC.